In this sample, the clone carrying this TCR beta chain turned up many times. Its antigen is undetermined. There were TCR beta CDR3 regions amplified from RNA transcripts. Primed by the HTBI set, a first-round RT-PCR was run on the TCR CDR3. TCRdb fed the multiplex PCR reads into MiXCR, producing one record per CDR3 protein. The sample records approximately 100,000 distinct CDR3 sequences, around 50% being singletons. The source of the sample is a study of T cells in Graves' hyperthyroidism and ophthalmopathy. Broader study findings: Blood also held most thyroid clonotypes expanded beyond 0.001.

Patients aged 18 to 65 with hyperthyroidism were newly diagnosed, with duration under 2 months. Source material for PBMCs was 10 ml fresh peripheral blood. J was trimmed by 6 bases and V by 4 bases; bases with no gene match: 5. Germline-derived CDR1 and CDR2 are SGHRS and YFSETQ. This CDR3 contains 15 residues. The chain has TRBV5-1 and TRBJ2-1; 12 bases agree with TRBD2. The sample comprised blood. The receptor was isolated from a man in his forties with Graves' hyperthyroidism. CDR3 protein: CASSGLAGTINEQFF. The CDR3 DNA reads TGCGCCAGCAGCGGACTAGCGGGGACCATCAATGAGCAGTTCTTC.